The rows below give T cell receptor beta chains drawn from one sample of a study of blood T cell repertoires in COVID-19. TCRdb's copy holds only in-frame clones and misses some; the assay was immunoSEQ multiplex PCR. The sample lists 90,000 to 140,000 clones; approximately 72% were seen once. Input material: peripheral blood. These receptors originate from a woman in her 70s with acute or convalescent COVID-19. The CDR3 runs from the conserved cysteine through the conserved F or W. The D gene is left open where the match is weak. Not every row has a clone size; where given, it reads once, few, many or a size class.

j_call v_call clone_size d_call cdr3_nt cdr3_aa
TRBJ1-2 TRBV10-2 - - TGCGCCAGCAGCTATGGAGATGGCTACACCTTC CASSYGDGYTF
TRBJ1-1 TRBV6-1 once TRBD1 TGTGCCAGCAGTGAAAGGGACAGGCCGAACACTGAAGCTTTCTTT CASSERDRPNTEAFF
TRBJ2-1 TRBV19 - TRBD2 TGTGCCACCACGGAACCCTCGGGACTAGCTCGTGAGCAGTTCTTC CATTEPSGLAREQFF
TRBJ1-2 TRBV10-1 - TRBD1 TGCGCCAGCAGTGACCGGGACAGGGGGGCCGAAGGCTACACCTTC CASSDRDRGAEGYTF
TRBJ2-3 TRBV6-1 - - TGTGCCAGCAGTGAATTTGGAGATTTAGATACGCAGTATTTT CASSEFGDLDTQYF
TRBJ2-7 TRBV6-1 - TRBD1 TGTGCCAGCAGTGAAGCGGACAGGGTGAGCGAGCAGTACTTC CASSEADRVSEQYF
TRBJ1-2 TRBV19 - TRBD1 TGTGCCAGTGGGACAGGGTCGACTAACTATGGCTACACCTTC CASGTGSTNYGYTF
TRBJ2-3 TRBV19 - TRBD1 TGTGCCAGTACCCCAAGGGGTGTCAGGGGGCAAGATACGCAGTATTTT CASTPRGVRGQDTQYF
TRBJ1-4 TRBV6-6 few TRBD1 TGTGCCAGCAGTTACTCGACAGGGGAGACTAATGAAAAACTGTTTTTT CASSYSTGETNEKLFF
TRBJ2-2 TRBV10-2 - TRBD1 TGCGCCAGCATTCCACAGGGGGCAGAGGTGACCGGGGAGCTGTTTTTT CASIPQGAEVTGELFF
TRBJ1-1 TRBV4-3 many TRBD1 TGCGCCAGCAGCCGGGACAGGGACACTGAAGCTTTCTTT CASSRDRDTEAFF
TRBJ1-2 TRBV20-1 - - TGCAGTGCTAGAGAAGGGGTTGGCTACACCTTC CSAREGVGYTF
TRBJ1-3 TRBV12-3/TRBV12-4 - - TGTGCCAGCAGTTTACTCGGGGGAAACACCATATATTTT CASSLLGGNTIYF
TRBJ2-6 TRBV27 - TRBD1 TGTGCCAGCAGTTTGGGACAGATTCGCTCTGGGGCCAACGTCCTGACTTTC CASSLGQIRSGANVLTF
TRBJ2-1 TRBV5-1 - - TGCGCCAGCAGCTGGGGTCCGGGAGCCAACAATGAGCAGTTCTTC CASSWGPGANNEQFF
TRBJ2-3 TRBV14 - TRBD1 TGTGCCAGCAGCCAAGCTGCGGGACAGGGGGCTTACACAGATACGCAGTATTTT CASSQAAGQGAYTDTQYF
TRBJ2-1 TRBV11-3 - - TGTGCCAGCAGCGGCGGGGCACCTTCCTACAATGAGCAGTTCTTC CASSGGAPSYNEQFF
TRBJ2-1 TRBV19 - TRBD2 TGTGCCAGTAGTGTCCTAGCGGGGGGTTCCAATGAGCAGTTCTTC CASSVLAGGSNEQFF
TRBJ1-1 TRBV13 - - TGTGCCAGCAGCTTAGGTCCCAGGGTTGGCACTGAAGCTTTCTTT CASSLGPRVGTEAFF
TRBJ1-5 TRBV24-1 - - TGTGCCACCAGTGATCCCCAAGAGGGAGGTGCATTTCAGCCCCAGCATTTT CATSDPQEGGAFQPQHF
TRBJ2-3 TRBV6-6 - - TGTGCCAGCCGTATCGGGGGCACAGATACGCAGTATTTT CASRIGGTDTQYF
TRBJ1-1 TRBV4-3 - TRBD1 TGCGCCAGCAGCCAGGCGACAGGGGGCTTAACTGAAGCTTTCTTT CASSQATGGLTEAFF
TRBJ2-7 TRBV7-2 - - TGTGCCAGCAGCCCGACTGAATACTACGAGCAGTACTTC CASSPTEYYEQYF
TRBJ2-7 TRBV5-6 - - TGTGCCAGCAGCAGTGGACTGGACGCCTACGAGCAGTACTTC CASSSGLDAYEQYF
TRBJ1-3 TRBV29-1 - TRBD1 TGCAGCGTAGATGTTGACAGGGGGCCCGGAAACACCATATATTTT CSVDVDRGPGNTIYF
TRBJ1-3 TRBV3-1/TRBV3-2 - - TGTGCCAGCAGCCAAGCCGGGAGCTCTGGAAACACCATATATTTT CASSQAGSSGNTIYF
TRBJ2-3 TRBV11-3 - TRBD2 TGTGCCAGCAGCCAGGGACTAGCGGGAGTTACAGATACGCAGTATTTT CASSQGLAGVTDTQYF
TRBJ1-6 TRBV11-2 - - TGTGCCAGCAGCTTAGTATTGGCAGCACCCCTCCACTTT CASSLVLAAPLHF